This T cell receptor beta chain came from a study of T-cell reconstitution after alpha-beta-depleted transplantation in children. Construction of the TCRbeta library involved unique molecular identifiers. TCRdb passed the PCR reads through MiXCR, listing each CDR3 protein once. The sample lists about 220,000 distinct CDR3 sequences; approximately 17% were seen once. The CDR3 covers 12 residues. The sample consisted of PBMCs, mostly from graft donor cells, taken 360 days after TCRalphabeta/CD19-depleted stem cell transplant. The chain has TRBV21-1 and TRBJ2-7; the D segment call TRBD1 is taken from the table without a DNA check. TRBV21-1 is designated a pseudogene. This TCR was sampled from a male patient aged 2-15 years who had a stem cell transplant for acute lymphoblastic leukemia, so the T cells may come from the graft donor. The CDR3 nucleotides are TGTGCCAGCAGCCGGGACGCCTACGAGCAGTACGTC. It is translated as CASSRDAYEQYV.